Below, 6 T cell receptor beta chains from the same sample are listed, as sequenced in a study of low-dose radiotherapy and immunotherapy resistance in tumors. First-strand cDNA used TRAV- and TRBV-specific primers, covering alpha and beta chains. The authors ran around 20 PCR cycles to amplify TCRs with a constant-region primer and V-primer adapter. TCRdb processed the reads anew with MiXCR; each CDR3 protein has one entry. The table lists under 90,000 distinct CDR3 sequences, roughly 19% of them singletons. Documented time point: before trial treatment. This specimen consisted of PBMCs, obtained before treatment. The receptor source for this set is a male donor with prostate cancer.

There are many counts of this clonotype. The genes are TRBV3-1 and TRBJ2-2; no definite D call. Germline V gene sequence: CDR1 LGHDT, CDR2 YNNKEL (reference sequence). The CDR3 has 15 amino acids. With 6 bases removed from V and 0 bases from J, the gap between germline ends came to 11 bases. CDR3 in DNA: TGTGCCAGCAGTTCGAGCGCAACGAACACCGGGGAGCTGTTTTTT. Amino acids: CASSSSATNTGELFF. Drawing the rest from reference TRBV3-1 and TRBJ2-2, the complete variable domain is DTAVSQTPKYLVTQMGNDKSIKCEQNLGHDTMYWYKQDSKKFLKIMFSYNNKELIINETVPNRFSPKSPDKAHLNLHINSLELGDSAVYFCASSSSATNTGELFFGEGSRLTVL.

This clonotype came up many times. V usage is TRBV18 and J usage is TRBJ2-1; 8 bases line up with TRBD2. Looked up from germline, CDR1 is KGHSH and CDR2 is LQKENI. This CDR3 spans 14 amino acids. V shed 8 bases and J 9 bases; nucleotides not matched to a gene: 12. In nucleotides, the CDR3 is TGTGCCAGCGATTCGGGGGGCAGCGGGAGTGAGCAGTTCTTC. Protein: CASDSGGSGSEQFF.

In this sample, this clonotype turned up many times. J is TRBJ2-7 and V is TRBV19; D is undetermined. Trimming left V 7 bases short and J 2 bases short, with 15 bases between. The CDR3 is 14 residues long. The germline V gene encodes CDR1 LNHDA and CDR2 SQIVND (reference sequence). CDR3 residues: CASTPRMGTYEQYF. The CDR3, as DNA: TGTGCCAGTACCCCAAGGATGGGGACCTACGAGCAGTACTTC.

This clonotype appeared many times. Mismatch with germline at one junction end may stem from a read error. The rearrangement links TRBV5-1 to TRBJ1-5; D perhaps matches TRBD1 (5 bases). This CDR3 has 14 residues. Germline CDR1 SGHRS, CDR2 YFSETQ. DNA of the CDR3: TGTGCCAGCAGCCTTCTCGGGGCCGATCAGCCCCAGCATTTT. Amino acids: CASSLLGADQPQHF.

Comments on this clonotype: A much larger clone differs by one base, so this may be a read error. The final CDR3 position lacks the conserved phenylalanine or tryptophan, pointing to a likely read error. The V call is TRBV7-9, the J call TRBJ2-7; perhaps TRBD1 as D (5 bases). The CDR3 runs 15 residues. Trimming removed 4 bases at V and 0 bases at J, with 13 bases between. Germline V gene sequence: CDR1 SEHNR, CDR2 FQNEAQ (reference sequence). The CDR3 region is CASSSLDSRSYEQYL. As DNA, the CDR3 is TGTGCCAGCAGCTCACTCGACAGTCGCTCCTACGAGCAGTACCTC.

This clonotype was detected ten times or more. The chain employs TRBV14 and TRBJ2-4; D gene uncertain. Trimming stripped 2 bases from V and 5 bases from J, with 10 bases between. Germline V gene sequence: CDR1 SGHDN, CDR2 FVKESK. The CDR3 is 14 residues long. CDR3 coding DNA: TGTGCCAGCAGCCAAAGGGTCAGGCAAAACATTCAGTACTTC. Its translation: CASSQRVRQNIQYF.